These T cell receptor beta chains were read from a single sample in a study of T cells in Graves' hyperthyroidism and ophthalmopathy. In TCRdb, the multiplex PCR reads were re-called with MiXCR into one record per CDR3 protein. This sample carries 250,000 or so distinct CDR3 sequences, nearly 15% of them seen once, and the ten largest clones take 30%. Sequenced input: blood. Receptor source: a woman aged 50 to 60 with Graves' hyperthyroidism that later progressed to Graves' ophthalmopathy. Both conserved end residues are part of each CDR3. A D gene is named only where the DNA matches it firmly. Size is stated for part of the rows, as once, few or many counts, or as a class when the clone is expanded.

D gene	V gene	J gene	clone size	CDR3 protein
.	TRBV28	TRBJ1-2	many	CASSQTSSYGYTF
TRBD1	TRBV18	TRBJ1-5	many	CASSSNRGKQPQHF
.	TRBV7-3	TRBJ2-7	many	CASSLKREQYF
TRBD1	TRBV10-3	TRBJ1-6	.	CAISGRGTDTPDSPLHF
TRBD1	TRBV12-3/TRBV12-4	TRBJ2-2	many	CASSVQGARTGELFF
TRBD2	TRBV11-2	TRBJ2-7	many	CASSLGTPGLALRRAYEQYF
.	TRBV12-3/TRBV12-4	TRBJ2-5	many	CASSFRFREETQYF
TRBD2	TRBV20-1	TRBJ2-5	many	CSALAPTSGETQYF
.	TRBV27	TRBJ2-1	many	CASNKQATYNEQFF
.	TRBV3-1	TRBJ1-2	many	CASSQQGYGGYTF
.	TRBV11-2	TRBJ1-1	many	CASSLEFTEAFF
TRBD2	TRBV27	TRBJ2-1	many	CASSSTSGPNNEQFF
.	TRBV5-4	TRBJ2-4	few	CASSSGGGLTKNIQYF
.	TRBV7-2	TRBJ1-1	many	CASSLLGIGNLAEAFF
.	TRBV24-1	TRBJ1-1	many	CATSGGGTEAFF
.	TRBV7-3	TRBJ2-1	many	CASRGQGKENEQFF
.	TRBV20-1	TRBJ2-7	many	CSARLSGANEQYF
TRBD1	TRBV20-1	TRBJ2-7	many	CSAYASGGEYEQYF
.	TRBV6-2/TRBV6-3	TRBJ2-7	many	CASSLRGASYEQYF
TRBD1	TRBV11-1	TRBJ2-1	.	CASSSGTGGYNEQFF
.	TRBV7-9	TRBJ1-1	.	CASSLVPASEAFF
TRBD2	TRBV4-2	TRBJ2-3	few	CASSQEAAGGIVDTQYF
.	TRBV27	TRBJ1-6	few	CASRRDISYNSPLHF
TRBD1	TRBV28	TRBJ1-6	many	CASSSGTATVNSPLHF
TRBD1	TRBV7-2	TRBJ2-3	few	CASSGKQGAPDTQYF
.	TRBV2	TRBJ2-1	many	CASSEDRGNEQFF
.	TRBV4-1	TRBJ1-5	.	CASSPGTRNRNQPQHF
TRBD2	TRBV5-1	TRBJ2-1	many	CASSWTSGPNEQFF
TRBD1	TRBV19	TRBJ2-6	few	CASSIRDRGLTSGANVLTF
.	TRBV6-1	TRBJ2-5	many	CASSDQGVTQYF
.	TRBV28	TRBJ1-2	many	CASRAGAGSYGYTF
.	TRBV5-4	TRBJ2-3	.	CASSQPLGWGTDTQYF
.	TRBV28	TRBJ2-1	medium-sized	CASSFRRLYNEQFF
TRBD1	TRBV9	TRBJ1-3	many	CASSLTFGQGRGNTIYF
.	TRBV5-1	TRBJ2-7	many	CASSPRTAGYEQYF